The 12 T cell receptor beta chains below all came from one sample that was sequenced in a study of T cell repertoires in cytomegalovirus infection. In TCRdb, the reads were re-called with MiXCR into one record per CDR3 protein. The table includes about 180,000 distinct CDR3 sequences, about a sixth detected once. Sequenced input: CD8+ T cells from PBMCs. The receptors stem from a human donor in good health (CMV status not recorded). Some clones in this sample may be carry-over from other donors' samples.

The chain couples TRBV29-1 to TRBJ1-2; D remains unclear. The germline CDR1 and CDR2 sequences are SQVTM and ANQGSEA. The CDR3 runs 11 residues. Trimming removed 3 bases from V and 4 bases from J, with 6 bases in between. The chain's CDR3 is CSVDTAYGYTF. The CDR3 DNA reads TGCAGCGTTGACACCGCCTATGGCTACACCTTC.

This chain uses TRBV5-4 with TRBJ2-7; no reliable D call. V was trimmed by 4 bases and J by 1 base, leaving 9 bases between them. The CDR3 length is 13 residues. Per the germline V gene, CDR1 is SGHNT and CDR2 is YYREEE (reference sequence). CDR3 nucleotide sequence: TGTGCCAGCAGCCGATCGGAATCCTACGAGCAGTACTTC. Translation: CASSRSESYEQYF.

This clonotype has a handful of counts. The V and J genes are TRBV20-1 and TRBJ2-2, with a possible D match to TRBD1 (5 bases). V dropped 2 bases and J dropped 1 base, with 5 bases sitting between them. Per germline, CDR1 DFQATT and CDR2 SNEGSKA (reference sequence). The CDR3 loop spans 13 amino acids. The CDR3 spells CSARTGNTGELFF. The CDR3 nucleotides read TGCAGTGCTAGAACAGGGAACACCGGGGAGCTGTTTTTT.

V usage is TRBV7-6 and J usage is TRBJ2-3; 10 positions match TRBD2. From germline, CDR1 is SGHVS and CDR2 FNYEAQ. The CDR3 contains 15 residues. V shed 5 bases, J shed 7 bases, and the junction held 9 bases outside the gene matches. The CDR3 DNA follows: TGTGCCAGCAGCGCAGGGACTAGCGTTGGACATACGCAGTATTTT. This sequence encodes CASSAGTSVGHTQYF.

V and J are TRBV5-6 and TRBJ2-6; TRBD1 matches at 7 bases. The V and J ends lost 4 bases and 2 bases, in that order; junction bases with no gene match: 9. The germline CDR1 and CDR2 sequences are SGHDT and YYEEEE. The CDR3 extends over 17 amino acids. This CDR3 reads CASSEGQLPTGANVLTF. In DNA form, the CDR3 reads TGTGCCAGCAGCGAGGGACAGCTCCCGACTGGGGCCAACGTCCTGACTTTC.

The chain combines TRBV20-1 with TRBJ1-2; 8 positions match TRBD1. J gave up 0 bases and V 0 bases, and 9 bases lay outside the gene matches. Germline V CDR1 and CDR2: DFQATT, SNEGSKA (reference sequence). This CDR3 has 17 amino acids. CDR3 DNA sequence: TGCAGTGCTAGAGATCAAAAAGACAGGGGTTCTAACTATGGCTACACCTTC. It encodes CSARDQKDRGSNYGYTF.

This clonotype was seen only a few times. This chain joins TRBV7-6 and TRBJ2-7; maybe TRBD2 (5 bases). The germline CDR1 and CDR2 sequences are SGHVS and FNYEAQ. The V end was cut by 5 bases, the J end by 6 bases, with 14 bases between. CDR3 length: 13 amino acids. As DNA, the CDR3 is TGTGCCAGCAGCCAAATGGGCGGGCCCGAGCAGTACTTC. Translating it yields CASSQMGGPEQYF.

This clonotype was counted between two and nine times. The CDR3 sequence: CASQDTNQETQYF. The CDR3 DNA sequence: TGTGCCAGCCAGGACACAAACCAAGAGACCCAGTACTTC. This sequence joins TRBV7-8 and TRBJ2-5, with a possible D match to TRBD1 (5 bases). The CDR3 consists of 13 residues. Trimming cost V 8 bases and J 0 bases, with 10 bases left between them. Germline assignment: CDR1 SGHVS and CDR2 FQNEAQ.

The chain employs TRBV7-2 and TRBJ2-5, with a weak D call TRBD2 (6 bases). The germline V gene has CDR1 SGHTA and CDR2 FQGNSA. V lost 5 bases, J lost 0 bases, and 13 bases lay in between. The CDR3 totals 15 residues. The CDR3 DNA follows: TGTGCCAGCAGCCCGGGACTTCTGTACCAAGAGACCCAGTACTTC. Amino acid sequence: CASSPGLLYQETQYF.

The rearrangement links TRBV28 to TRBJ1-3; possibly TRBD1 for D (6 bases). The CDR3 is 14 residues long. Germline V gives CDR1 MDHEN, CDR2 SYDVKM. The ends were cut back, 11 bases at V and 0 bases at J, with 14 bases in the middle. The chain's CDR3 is CAGNTGHSGNTIYF. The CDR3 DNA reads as TGTGCCGGTAATACAGGGCACTCTGGAAACACCATATATTTT.

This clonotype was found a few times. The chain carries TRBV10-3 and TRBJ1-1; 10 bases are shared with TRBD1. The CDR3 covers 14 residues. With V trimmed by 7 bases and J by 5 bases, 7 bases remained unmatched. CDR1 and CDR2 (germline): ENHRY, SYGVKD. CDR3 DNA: TGTGCCATCACCGGGACAGGGGAGACAACTGAAGCTTTCTTT. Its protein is CAITGTGETTEAFF.

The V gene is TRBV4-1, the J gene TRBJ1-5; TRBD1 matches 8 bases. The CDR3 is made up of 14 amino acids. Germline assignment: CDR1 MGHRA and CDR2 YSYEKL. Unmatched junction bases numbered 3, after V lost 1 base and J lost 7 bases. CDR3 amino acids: CASSQGTGNQPQHF. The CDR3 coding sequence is TGCGCCAGCAGCCAAGGGACAGGGAACCAGCCCCAGCATTTT.